A single sample gave rise to the 10 T cell receptor beta chains below, sequenced in a study of blood T cell repertoires in COVID-19. Produced via immunoSEQ multiplex PCR; TCRdb's table is partial and in-frame only. Altogether a few hundred thousand clones are present, roughly 88% being singletons, with the ten largest covering approximately 1.8%. What was sequenced was peripheral blood. These receptors were collected from a woman under 40 with COVID-19, enrolled during active disease.

The chain links TRBV29-1 to TRBJ1-2, with 7 bases lining up with TRBD1. The CDR3 covers 12 residues. Germline values: CDR1 SQVTM, CDR2 ANQGSEA. The V and J ends lost 6 bases and 2 bases, in that order; junction bases with no gene match: 3. The CDR3 spells CSVRQGNYGYTF. The CDR3 DNA sequence: TGCAGCGTCCGACAGGGCAACTATGGCTACACCTTC.

The chain is built from TRBV12-3 or TRBV12-4 and TRBJ2-1; unclear D gene. The CDR3 length is 11 residues. V lost 3 bases to trimming and J lost 10 bases, with 7 bases between them. The CDR3: CASSFAREQFF. The CDR3 nucleotides are TGTGCCAGCAGTTTTGCCAGAGAGCAGTTCTTC.

CDR3 DNA: TGTGCCAGCAGTCCTACTAGCGGGAACACCCAGTACTTC. It specifies CASSPTSGNTQYF. The V gene is TRBV6-5, the J gene TRBJ2-5; 10 bases agree with TRBD2. The CDR3 spans 13 residues. Germline lookup yields CDR1 MNHEY and CDR2 SVGAGI. V was clipped by 5 bases and J by 8 bases; unmatched bases: 5.

The V call is TRBV5-4, the J call TRBJ2-1; a possible D gene is TRBD2 (5 bases). V lost 5 bases to trimming and J lost 6 bases, with 12 bases between them. This CDR3 is 13 amino acids long. Germline V gene lookup returns CDR1 SGHNT and CDR2 YYREEE (reference sequence). The CDR3 nucleotides read TGTGCCAGCAGGCCCAAGAGCGGCAATGAGCAGTTCTTC. It specifies CASRPKSGNEQFF.

This chain joins TRBV6-2 or TRBV6-3 and TRBJ2-1; a weak D match, TRBD2 (5 bases). Per germline, CDR1 MNHEY and CDR2 SVGEGT. This CDR3 contains 17 residues. The V gene lost 5 bases and the J gene lost 5 bases, with 22 bases spanning the gap. The CDR3 DNA sequence: TGTGCCAGCAGTGGCTTAGGACTCCGACAAAGGAACAATGAGCAGTTCTTC. Encoded protein: CASSGLGLRQRNNEQFF.

The V and J genes are TRBV3-1 (or the pseudogene TRBV3-2) and TRBJ2-7; unclear D gene. V was clipped by 1 base and J by 2 bases, with 9 bases between them. CDR1 is LGHDT, CDR2 YNNKEL, per germline (reference sequence). This CDR3 has 14 residues. The CDR3 here is CASSQGSVTYEQYF. In DNA form, the CDR3 reads TGTGCCAGCAGCCAAGGGTCGGTTACCTACGAGCAGTACTTC.

V is TRBV28 and J is TRBJ1-1; D call uncertain. The germline CDR1 and CDR2 sequences are MDHEN and SYDVKM. The CDR3 contains 14 residues. Trimming pared 2 bases from V and 6 bases from J, leaving 13 bases between. The CDR3 region is CASSLVYGSAEAFF. The CDR3 coding sequence is TGTGCCAGCAGTTTAGTTTACGGCAGCGCTGAAGCTTTCTTT. Using reference TRBV28 and TRBJ1-1 for the parts outside the CDR3, the full variable domain is DVKVTQSSRYLVKRTGEKVFLECVQDMDHENMFWYRQDPGLGLRLIYFSYDVKMKEKGDIPEGYSVSREKKERFSLILESASTNQTSMYLCASSLVYGSAEAFFGQGTRLTVV.

The chain has TRBV10-2 and TRBJ1-3, with 10 bases identical to TRBD1. This CDR3 spans 14 amino acids. The ends lost 7 bases at V and 4 bases at J; junction bases unmatched: 4. Germline loops: CDR1 WSHSY, CDR2 SAAADI. The CDR3 loop reads CASTDRGQGNTIYF. DNA for the CDR3: TGCGCCAGCACCGACAGGGGGCAAGGAAACACCATATATTTT.

This sequence joins TRBV28 and TRBJ2-7; 8 bases map to TRBD1. V lost 5 bases to trimming and J lost 7 bases; unmatched junction nucleotides: 10. The CDR3 loop spans 14 amino acids. Germline values: CDR1 MDHEN, CDR2 SYDVKM. CDR3 sequence (DNA): TGTGCCAGCAGTAAGGCAGGGGGCGCGGGAGAGCAGTACGTC. This sequence encodes CASSKAGGAGEQYV.

The chain couples TRBV19 to TRBJ1-5, with TRBD1 matching 9 bases. Looked up from germline, CDR1 is LNHDA and CDR2 is SQIVND (reference sequence). CDR3 size: 15 residues. V shed 7 bases and J 2 bases; nucleotides not matched to a gene: 6. The CDR3 region has the DNA TGTGCCAGTAATGGACAGGGGATCGGCAATCAGCCCCAGCATTTT. It is translated as CASNGQGIGNQPQHF. The entire variable domain, with the rest obtained from reference TRBV19 and TRBJ1-5, is as follows: DGGITQSPKYLFRKEGQNVTLSCEQNLNHDAMYWYRQDPGQGLRLIYYSQIVNDFQKGDIAEGYSVSREKKESFPLTVTSAQKNPTAFYLCASNGQGIGNQPQHFGDGTRLSIL.